A single sample is the source of the 14 T cell receptor beta chains below, sequenced in a study of CD8+ T cells in alopecia areata. Treatment reported: oral pan-JAK inhibitor, 5-10 mg twice daily. RNA extraction and reverse transcription yielded cDNA as sequencing template. Clones were read by immunoSEQ multiplex PCR, and TCRdb kept only the in-frame ones, dropping some. The sample holds about 300,000 clones, roughly 60% seen once. Sequences were derived from CD4+ T cells sorted from blood, sampled at week 24, from a patient treated with tofacitinib. The receptor set was obtained from a human donor with alopecia areata.

This chain connects TRBV4-1 to TRBJ1-5; D unresolved. The CDR3 sequence is 19 residues long. Germline values: CDR1 MGHRA, CDR2 YSYEKL. V was shortened by 0 bases and J by 1 base, with 19 bases between the two germline ends. As DNA, the CDR3 is TGCGCCAGCAGCCAAGATATCAGCGCTGGGCAGTTAAGCAATCAGCCCCAGCATTTT. This encodes CASSQDISAGQLSNQPQHF.

This clone showed up just once. The rearrangement joins TRBV5-1 to TRBJ2-1; D possibly corresponds to TRBD2 (6 bases). The CDR3 totals 13 residues. The germline V and J ends were trimmed by 5 bases and 8 bases, with 14 bases remaining between them. Per germline, CDR1 SGHRS and CDR2 YFSETQ. Written as DNA, the CDR3 is TGCGCCAGCAGGTGGGAGGCCGGCGATGAGCAGTTCTTC. Encoded protein: CASRWEAGDEQFF.

The chain couples TRBV4-1 to TRBJ2-6; TRBD2 matches 12 bases. The CDR3 is 16 amino acids. Germline trimming cut 8 bases from V and 0 bases from J; bases unmatched to any gene: 2. Per the germline V gene, CDR1 is MGHRA and CDR2 is YSYEKL. The CDR3 protein is CASGLAGRSGANVLTF. CDR3 sequence (DNA): TGCGCCAGCGGACTAGCGGGGCGCTCTGGGGCCAACGTCCTGACTTTC.

The V call is TRBV7-2, the J call TRBJ2-5; no reliable D call. V was pared by 1 base and J by 2 bases, with 8 bases between. The CDR3 spans 14 residues. CDR1 SGHTA and CDR2 FQGNSA come from the germline V gene. The CDR3 nucleotides read TGTGCCAGCAGCTTAGGCGAGGATCAAGAGACCCAGTACTTC. Translation gives CASSLGEDQETQYF.

This rearrangement joins TRBV30 to TRBJ1-1; D is unclear. CDR3 length equals 11 residues. Germline loops: CDR1 GTSNPN, CDR2 SVGIG (reference sequence). V lost 5 bases to trimming and J lost 0 bases, with 4 bases between them. For the CDR3, the DNA is TGTGCCTGGCTCCTGAACACTGAAGCTTTCTTT. It yields the protein CAWLLNTEAFF.

The genes are TRBV7-2 and TRBJ2-3; D may be TRBD1 (6 bases). This CDR3 has 15 residues. Germline CDR1 is SGHTA and CDR2 is FQGNSA. Deletions cut 1 base from V and 5 bases from J, with 13 bases between. The CDR3 sequence: CASSLVGQGQDTQYF. The CDR3 DNA reads as TGTGCCAGCAGCTTAGTGGGGCAGGGACAAGATACGCAGTATTTT.

This chain connects TRBV5-4 to TRBJ2-3; D may match TRBD1 or TRBD2 (5 bases each). V gave up 6 bases and J gave up 3 bases, with 14 bases separating them. The CDR3 contains 14 residues. Germline lookup yields CDR1 SGHNT and CDR2 YYREEE (reference sequence). Here the CDR3 DNA reads TGTGCCAGCACCGGGGCCCCGGGTACAGATACGCAGTATTTT. Residues: CASTGAPGTDTQYF.

The chain is built from TRBV29-1 and TRBJ1-1; D gene ambiguous. This CDR3 has 12 amino acids. The germline gives CDR1 SQVTM, CDR2 ANQGSEA. V was trimmed by 3 bases and J by 5 bases, leaving 10 bases between them. The CDR3 DNA reads TGCAGCGTTGATGGGAGTACTACTGAAGCTTTCTTT. It is translated as CSVDGSTTEAFF.

The gene calls are TRBV30 and TRBJ2-2; TRBD1 agrees at 7 bases. The CDR3 sequence is 14 residues long. CDR1 is GTSNPN, CDR2 SVGIG, per germline (reference sequence). V lost 4 bases and J lost 2; bases outside the gene matches: 4. The CDR3, as DNA: TGTGCCTGGACGGACAGGCCAAACACCGGGGAGCTGTTTTTT. Protein sequence: CAWTDRPNTGELFF.

This clone has only a few counts. J is TRBJ2-5 and V is TRBV4-3; D is ambiguous. V lost 0 bases, J lost 7 bases, and 12 bases lay in between. The germline V gene has CDR1 LGHNA and CDR2 YSLEER. This CDR3 is built from 14 residues. CDR3 loop: CASSQDVSSGTQYF. The CDR3 DNA follows: TGCGCCAGCAGCCAAGATGTCAGCTCGGGGACCCAGTACTTC.

The J gene is TRBJ1-1, the V gene TRBV7-9; D remains ambiguous. The germline V gene encodes CDR1 SEHNR and CDR2 FQNEAQ (reference sequence). The CDR3 runs 12 residues. The V end was cut by 5 bases, the J end by 7 bases, with 11 bases between. CDR3 bases: TGTGCCAGCAGCGGGCGTCCCTTTGAAGCTTTCTTT. Its protein product is CASSGRPFEAFF. Filled out from reference TRBV7-9 and TRBJ1-1, the complete variable domain reads DTGVSQNPRHKITKRGQNVTFRCDPISEHNRLYWYRQTLGQGPEFLTYFQNEAQLEKSRLLSDRFSAERPKGSFSTLEIQRTEQGDSAMYLCASSGRPFEAFFGQGTRLTVV.

V usage is TRBV7-2 and J usage is TRBJ2-4; 7 bases are shared with TRBD2. The CDR3 consists of 13 residues. Losses at the gene ends were 7 bases for V and 6 bases for J; bases not matched to a gene: 6. Per the germline V gene, CDR1 is SGHTA and CDR2 is FQGNSA. The CDR3 sequence is CASKNSGGNIQYF. Written as DNA, the CDR3 is TGTGCCAGCAAAAACTCGGGGGGAAACATTCAGTACTTC.

This clone was found many times. The chain has TRBV2 and TRBJ2-3; TRBD1 aligns across 7 bases. The CDR3 is 12 amino acids. Germline V gives CDR1 SNHLY, CDR2 FYNNEI. The CDR3 protein is CTGTAGTDTQYF. The DNA for the CDR3 is TGTACCGGGACAGCGGGCACAGATACGCAGTATTTT.

The rearrangement uses TRBV14 and TRBJ2-1; no definite D call. CDR1 and CDR2 from the germline V gene are SGHDN and FVKESK. Trimming left V 4 bases short and J 5 bases short, with 15 bases between. There are 15 residues in the CDR3. CDR3 protein: CASSPLGKGNNEQFF. The CDR3, as DNA: TGTGCCAGCAGCCCCCTGGGGAAGGGAAACAATGAGCAGTTCTTC.